This T cell receptor (beta chain) is drawn from a study of vaccination and CD4 T cells after COVID-19. For the study at large: Researchers treated cells with overlapping spike peptides taken from SARS-CoV-2, HCoV-NL63, HCoV-OC43 and HCoV-229E. The study's findings and limits: Spike mono-reactive clones accounted for 304 of the 307 vaccine-specific clones found in convalescent patients.

This clonotype was seen a handful of times. Its target is unknown. Indicated time point: late sampling 161 to 241 days after vaccination in a few convalescent patients. Documented treatment: 10-day PBMC culture with coronavirus spike peptide pools or control peptides (ViraFEST assay). Peptide pools at 9.5 to 10 ug/ml and IL-2 at about 9.6 IU/ml were added to cultures of two million PBMCs per well. Oncomine TCR Beta short-read sequencing was applied to DNA from cultured CD4+ T cells. TCRdb fed the PCR reads into MiXCR, producing one record per CDR3 protein. The sample contains tens of thousands of distinct CDR3 sequences, around two fifths of which appear only once. Germline V gene data show CDR1 as LNHDA and CDR2 as SQIVND (reference sequence). The CDR3 sequence is 11 residues long. V was pared by 6 bases and J by 6 bases, with 8 bases between.

The receptor was isolated from a human donor who had recovered from COVID-19. The sequencing here drew on CD4+ T cells from blood, cultured in vitro, taken about 7 months after SARS-CoV-2 vaccination. J is TRBJ1-2 and V is TRBV19; D call uncertain. Here the CDR3 reads CASSLRDGYTF. In nucleotides, the CDR3 is TGTGCCAGTAGCCTAAGAGATGGCTACACCTTC. Supplemented by reference TRBV19 and TRBJ1-2, the full variable domain reads DGGITQSPKYLFRKEGQNVTLSCEQNLNHDAMYWYRQDPGQGLRLIYYSQIVNDFQKGDIAEGYSVSREKKESFPLTVTSAQKNPTAFYLCASSLRDGYTFGSGTRLTVV.